Shown below are 30 T cell receptor beta chains from a single sample sequenced in a study of cytomegalovirus exposure and HLA in healthy donors. 60 Vbeta and 13 Jbeta primers were used in PCR. Here immunoSEQ multiplex PCR was the method, and the copy in TCRdb shows in-frame clones only, minus some. The table has around 160,000 clones, under 85% seen once; the top ten hold 6.7%. The specimen was PBMCs. These receptors were collected from a woman aged 40 to 55 in good health and CMV-seropositive.

The rearrangement joins TRBV2 to TRBJ2-7; 10 nucleotides align to TRBD2. Germline V CDR1 and CDR2: SNHLY, FYNNEI. CDR3 length: 14 residues. Trimming at V came to 6 bases and at J to 4 bases, leaving 6 bases not matched to a gene. DNA for the CDR3: TGTGCCAGCAGGAATAGCGGGGGGCGGTACGAGCAGTACTTC. It yields the protein CASRNSGGRYEQYF.

The chain joins TRBV7-9 to TRBJ1-1; D uncertain. V was clipped by 1 base and J by 7 bases, with 7 bases between them. Germline CDR1 and CDR2: SEHNR and FQNEAQ (reference sequence). The CDR3 extends over 12 amino acids. In nucleotides, the CDR3 is TGTGCCAGCAGCTTAGTGGAGAGTGAAGCTTTCTTT. This translates into CASSLVESEAFF.

This sequence joins TRBV5-1 and TRBJ2-3; 9 positions match TRBD2. This CDR3 comprises 18 residues. V was clipped by 1 base and J by 7 bases; unmatched bases: 16. The germline gives CDR1 SGHRS, CDR2 YFSETQ. The CDR3 region is CASSLMSPLAGNKNTQYF. CDR3 sequence (DNA): TGCGCCAGCAGCTTGATGTCTCCCCTAGCGGGGAATAAAAATACGCAGTATTTT.

V gene TRBV10-3 combines with J gene TRBJ2-7; 8 nucleotides line up with TRBD2. Germline assignment: CDR1 ENHRY and CDR2 SYGVKD. The CDR3 has 14 residues. The trim removed 6 bases at V and 3 bases at J, leaving 7 bases unmatched. CDR3 in amino acids: CAISVGTRNYEQYF. DNA of the CDR3: TGTGCCATCAGCGTCGGGACTAGAAACTACGAGCAGTACTTC.

J is TRBJ2-1 and V is TRBV5-1, with 10 bases matching TRBD2. CDR3 length equals 16 residues. With 4 bases clipped from V and 7 bases from J, the junction kept 11 bases outside the gene matches. From germline, CDR1 is SGHRS and CDR2 YFSETQ. CDR3 amino acids: CASSPDPSGGVNEQFF. CDR3 DNA sequence: TGCGCCAGCAGCCCCGACCCTAGCGGGGGAGTAAATGAGCAGTTCTTC.

This clone was observed once. The V call is TRBV28, the J call TRBJ1-2, with a weak D call TRBD1 (6 bases). The V gene's germline CDR1 is MDHEN and CDR2 SYDVKM. V lost 5 bases and J lost 8, with 18 bases in between. The CDR3 length is 14 residues. CDR3 region: CASSPNRDMRGYTF. CDR3 DNA sequence: TGTGCCAGCAGTCCTAACCGGGACATGCGGGGCTACACCTTC.

The chain carries TRBV2 and TRBJ1-5; 9 bases align to TRBD1. V lost 4 bases to trimming and J lost 3 bases; unmatched junction nucleotides: 7. Germline loops: CDR1 SNHLY, CDR2 FYNNEI. The CDR3 runs 16 residues. CDR3 loop: CASSGGTGSDNQPQHF. CDR3 coding DNA: TGTGCCAGCAGTGGGGGGACAGGGAGTGACAATCAGCCCCAGCATTTT.

The chain combines TRBV18 with TRBJ2-7; weak D call: TRBD1 (6 bases). The V end lost 6 bases, the J end lost 0 bases, and 18 bases lay between the germline ends. The CDR3 totals 16 residues. Germline values: CDR1 KGHSH, CDR2 LQKENI. The CDR3 DNA reads TGTGCCAGCTCGCCAGTACAGGGCTTTAGCTCCTACGAGCAGTACTTC. Translated, it gives CASSPVQGFSSYEQYF.

The chain uses TRBV7-3 and TRBJ2-1, with 7 bases that match TRBD2. CDR3 length equals 15 residues. Germline CDR1 reads SGHTA; CDR2 reads FQGTGA. With 5 bases clipped from V and 0 bases from J, the junction kept 4 bases outside the gene matches. CDR3 sequence reads: CASSPGRASYNEQFF. CDR3 nucleotide sequence: TGTGCCAGCAGCCCGGGGAGGGCCTCCTACAATGAGCAGTTCTTC.

The chain has TRBV11-2 and TRBJ1-6; 7 nucleotides align to TRBD1. CDR1 is SGHAT and CDR2 is FQNNGV in the germline V gene. The ends lost 5 bases at V and 6 bases at J; junction bases unmatched: 4. The CDR3 runs 14 residues. CDR3 nucleotides: TGTGCCAGCAGCCCGGGACAGTTTAATTCACCCCTCCACTTT. Protein product: CASSPGQFNSPLHF.

V is TRBV5-1 and J is TRBJ2-7; TRBD1 matches at 9 bases. The ends lost 6 bases at V and 5 bases at J; junction bases unmatched: 6. This CDR3 is built from 13 residues. CDR1 is SGHRS and CDR2 is YFSETQ in the germline V gene. CDR3 in DNA: TGCGCCAGCACGCCGGGACAGGGAAACGAGCAGTACTTC. Encoded protein: CASTPGQGNEQYF.

The V and J genes are TRBV19 and TRBJ1-3, with no clear D. Looked up from germline, CDR1 is LNHDA and CDR2 is SQIVND (reference sequence). CDR3 length: 13 residues. V shed 5 bases and J shed 0 bases, with 5 bases lying between them. In nucleotides, the CDR3 is TGTGCCAGTAGTGACTTCTCTGGAAACACCATATATTTT. Its protein is CASSDFSGNTIYF.

This clone is a singleton in its sample. Within the sample, other DNA sequences also encode this same CDR3. This chain connects TRBV11-2 to TRBJ2-5; TRBD1 matches 8 bases. The CDR3 covers 15 residues. The V gene's germline CDR1 is SGHAT and CDR2 FQNNGV. V dropped 3 bases and J dropped 6; count of bases not matched to a gene: 9. The CDR3 nucleotides read TGTGCCAGCAGCTTGGACCCGGACAGGGCAAAGACCCAGTACTTC. Translating gives CASSLDPDRAKTQYF.

The chain has TRBV5-1 and TRBJ2-7, with 8 bases fitting TRBD1. Germline values: CDR1 SGHRS, CDR2 YFSETQ. The CDR3 contains 15 residues. Trimming took 9 bases from V and 1 from J; bases not matched to a gene: 12. Here the CDR3 reads CATQIGTGQSYEQYF. CDR3 sequence (DNA): TGCGCCACCCAGATCGGGACAGGCCAATCCTACGAGCAGTACTTC.

The sample holds one count of this clone. The rearrangement joins TRBV7-2 to TRBJ2-5, with 10 bases identical to TRBD2. Germline CDR1 reads SGHTA; CDR2 reads FQGNSA. J was trimmed by 11 bases and V by 1 base; bases with no gene match: 7. This CDR3 spans 14 amino acids. The CDR3 loop reads CASSLVFSGGEQYF. The CDR3, as DNA: TGTGCCAGCAGCTTAGTCTTCAGCGGGGGGGAGCAGTACTTC.

In this sample, this clone turned up a few times. The chain is built from TRBV5-6 and TRBJ1-2; D gene ambiguous. Between the trimmed V and J ends, which lost 0 bases and 6 bases, there was a span of 9 bases. The CDR3 runs to 13 residues. The germline V gene has CDR1 SGHDT and CDR2 YYEEEE. The CDR3 sequence is CASSLDTVNGYTF. The CDR3 DNA follows: TGTGCCAGCAGCTTGGATACGGTGAATGGCTACACCTTC.

The V and J genes are TRBV27 and TRBJ2-5; a weak D match, TRBD2 (6 bases). CDR1 and CDR2 (germline): MNHEY, SMNVEV (reference sequence). The germline V and J ends were trimmed by 7 bases and 6 bases, with 15 bases remaining between them. The CDR3 totals 13 residues. For the CDR3, the DNA is TGTGCCAGCAAGGGCCAGGGAGGAAAGACCCAGTACTTC. Its translation is CASKGQGGKTQYF.

This CDR3 is CASRGDRALYGYTF. CDR3 bases: TGTGCCAGCAGGGGGGACAGGGCCCTCTATGGCTACACCTTC. The chain employs TRBV2 and TRBJ1-2; 9 bases line up with TRBD1. Germline CDR1 reads SNHLY; CDR2 reads FYNNEI. This CDR3 contains 14 residues. The V and J ends lost 6 bases and 4 bases, in that order; junction bases with no gene match: 6.

This clone has just one count. This chain links TRBV7-9 with TRBJ2-7; the D gene is possibly TRBD1 (5 bases). Trimming pared 1 base from V and 4 bases from J, leaving 14 bases between. Per the germline V gene, CDR1 is SEHNR and CDR2 is FQNEAQ (reference sequence). The CDR3 extends over 15 amino acids. The CDR3 sequence is CASSLGQTEYYEQYF. The CDR3 nucleotides read TGTGCCAGCAGCTTAGGTCAGACAGAATATTACGAGCAGTACTTC.

This rearrangement joins TRBV28 to TRBJ2-7; the match to TRBD1 covers 10 bases. From germline, CDR1 is MDHEN and CDR2 SYDVKM. The CDR3 spans 15 residues. With 5 bases clipped from V and 3 bases from J, the junction kept 7 bases outside the gene matches. The CDR3 loop is CASSLGQGGLYEQYF. CDR3 bases: TGTGCCAGCAGTCTCGGACAGGGGGGTCTCTACGAGCAGTACTTC.

The rearrangement links TRBV2 to TRBJ2-7; TRBD1 matches at 10 bases. Per germline, CDR1 SNHLY and CDR2 FYNNEI. The CDR3 runs to 15 residues. With 5 bases clipped from V and 1 base from J, the junction kept 5 bases outside the gene matches. CDR3 in amino acids: CASSPGQGVSYEQYF. The CDR3 DNA reads TGTGCCAGCAGTCCTGGACAGGGGGTTTCCTACGAGCAGTACTTC. The full variable domain, its missing parts supplied by reference TRBV2 and TRBJ2-7, is EPEVTQTPSHQVTQMGQEVILRCVPISNHLYFYWYRQILGQKVEFLVSFYNNEISEKSEIFDDQFSVERPDGSNFTLKIRSTKLEDSAMYFCASSPGQGVSYEQYFGPGTRLTVT.

The chain is built from TRBV27 and TRBJ2-3, with 7 bases aligning to TRBD2. J gave up 0 bases and V 4 bases, and 13 bases lay outside the gene matches. This CDR3 contains 18 residues. Germline CDR1 and CDR2: MNHEY and SMNVEV (reference sequence). Written as DNA, the CDR3 is TGTGCCAGCAGTTCCATCTGGGGGGGGGACTCTAGCACAGATACGCAGTATTTT. It yields the protein CASSSIWGGDSSTDTQYF.

This chain uses TRBV9 with TRBJ1-2, with D perhaps matching TRBD1 (6 bases). This CDR3 is 15 amino acids long. V lost 0 bases to trimming and J lost 7 bases, with 16 bases between them. Germline V gives CDR1 SGDLS, CDR2 YYNGEE. The CDR3 sequence: CASSVGDTVTGGYTF. The CDR3 DNA reads TGTGCCAGCAGCGTAGGGGACACCGTAACTGGTGGCTACACCTTC.

Worth noting for this clone: The sample holds other DNA sequences that translate to the same CDR3. The chain employs TRBV28 and TRBJ1-1, with 8 bases identical to TRBD1. This CDR3 contains 14 residues. Germline V gene sequence: CDR1 MDHEN, CDR2 SYDVKM. V shed 2 bases, J shed 1 base, and the junction held 0 bases outside the gene matches. The CDR3 DNA follows: TGTGCCAGCAGTTTAGGGACAGGGAACACTGAAGCTTTCTTT. Translating gives CASSLGTGNTEAFF. Together with reference TRBV28 and TRBJ1-1, the CDR3 gives the full variable domain: DVKVTQSSRYLVKRTGEKVFLECVQDMDHENMFWYRQDPGLGLRLIYFSYDVKMKEKGDIPEGYSVSREKKERFSLILESASTNQTSMYLCASSLGTGNTEAFFGQGTRLTVV.

J is TRBJ1-1 and V is TRBV5-4; a weak D match, TRBD1 (5 bases). The CDR3 runs 17 residues. The germline V gene has CDR1 SGHNT and CDR2 YYREEE (reference sequence). V was pared by 4 bases and J by 4 bases, with 23 bases between. In DNA, the CDR3 is TGTGCCAGCAGCCGGGACTTTTCTACCGTGGGGAGCACTGAAGCTTTCTTT. It encodes CASSRDFSTVGSTEAFF.

The rearrangement uses TRBV19 and TRBJ2-5, with TRBD2 as a possible D gene (7 bases). V was clipped by 4 bases and J by 5 bases, with 14 bases between them. Looked up from germline, CDR1 is LNHDA and CDR2 is SQIVND (reference sequence). The CDR3 runs 14 residues. CDR3 DNA: TGTGCCAGTAGTAAGGGGGGGGCAGGGGAGACCCAGTACTTC. This sequence encodes CASSKGGAGETQYF. Variable domain in full (rest from reference TRBV19 and TRBJ2-5): DGGITQSPKYLFRKEGQNVTLSCEQNLNHDAMYWYRQDPGQGLRLIYYSQIVNDFQKGDIAEGYSVSREKKESFPLTVTSAQKNPTAFYLCASSKGGAGETQYFGPGTRLLVL.

The V gene is TRBV2, the J gene TRBJ2-5; 11 bases line up with TRBD2. After removal of 9 bases from V and 3 bases from J, the junction contained 15 bases not matched to a gene. The CDR3 runs to 17 residues. Germline V gene data show CDR1 as SNHLY and CDR2 as FYNNEI. CDR3 in DNA: TGTGCCAGTGACTCTCAAGGACTAGCGGGCCGCAAAGAGACCCAGTACTTC. Translating gives CASDSQGLAGRKETQYF.

This clone has just a few counts. The rearrangement links TRBV18 to TRBJ1-3; D ambiguous. The V end was cut by 2 bases, the J end by 5 bases, with 4 bases between. The length of the CDR3 is 12 residues. The V gene's germline CDR1 is KGHSH and CDR2 LQKENI. The CDR3 reads CASSPGRNTIYF. CDR3 bases: TGTGCCAGCTCACCAGGCCGAAACACCATATATTTT. Looking up the rest from reference TRBV18 and TRBJ1-3 gives the full variable domain: NAGVMQNPRHLVRRRGQEARLRCSPMKGHSHVYWYRQLPEEGLKFMVYLQKENIIDESGMPKERFSAEFPKEGPSILRIQQVVRGDSAAYFCASSPGRNTIYFGEGSWLTVV.

J is TRBJ2-3 and V is TRBV9, with 9 bases fitting TRBD2. The CDR3 is made up of 16 amino acids. The V segment lost 0 bases and the J segment 6 bases; nucleotides outside the gene matches: 8. Germline V CDR1 and CDR2: SGDLS, YYNGEE. CDR3 residues: CASSVGGGAGSDTQYF. Written as DNA, the CDR3 is TGTGCCAGCAGCGTAGGCGGGGGGGCTGGGTCGGATACGCAGTATTTT.

The chain couples TRBV7-3 to TRBJ2-1; 8 bases map to TRBD2. The ends lost 4 bases at V and 5 bases at J; junction bases unmatched: 7. The germline V gene encodes CDR1 SGHTA and CDR2 FQGTGA. The CDR3 is made up of 15 amino acids. The CDR3 loop is CASSSTGGGHNEQFF. CDR3 coding DNA: TGTGCCAGCAGCTCGACCGGCGGGGGGCACAATGAGCAGTTCTTC. Using reference TRBV7-3 and TRBJ2-1 for the parts outside the CDR3, the full variable domain is GAGVSQTPSNKVTEKGKYVELRCDPISGHTALYWYRQSLGQGPEFLIYFQGTGAADDSGLPNDRFFAVRPEGSVSTLKIQRTERGDSAVYLCASSSTGGGHNEQFFGPGTRLTVL.